This T cell receptor (beta chain) is from a study of T-cell memory formation after mild COVID-19. Study context: In these data, TCR clusters were largely donor specific.

In regard to this clonotype: Its matching antigen is unknown.

Using its own MiXCR run on the 5' RACE reads, TCRdb lists one record per CDR3 protein. This sample has 410,000 or so distinct CDR3 sequences, with 20% to 25% found just once. Study conclusions and caveats: Clones contracting across day 15 to 85 had a balanced CD4/CD8 profile; later expanding clones leaned CD4+. Mainly CM and EM harbored the contracting CD4+ clones; mainly EMRA harbored the CD8+ ones.

The material sequenced was PBMCs or a T cell subset sorted from them (not recorded which). This sequence was found in an adult woman who had mild COVID-19 (a few samples of this study predate the infection). Cell type and time point are not known.

CDR3 coding DNA: TGTGCCAGCAGCTTAACCACTAGCGGGGGGGTCTACGAGCAGTACTTC. This translates into CASSLTTSGGVYEQYF. The rearrangement links TRBV7-8 to TRBJ2-7, with TRBD2 identical over 13 bases. After removal of 2 bases from V and 3 bases from J, the junction contained 4 bases not matched to a gene. Germline V lookup: CDR1 SGHVS, CDR2 FQNEAQ. The CDR3 is 16 amino acids. The full variable domain, its missing parts supplied by reference TRBV7-8 and TRBJ2-7, is GAGVSQSPRYKVAKRGQDVALRCDPISGHVSLFWYQQALGQGPEFLTYFQNEAQLDKSGLPSDRFFAERPEGSVSTLKIQRTQQEDSAVYLCASSLTTSGGVYEQYFGPGTRLTVT.